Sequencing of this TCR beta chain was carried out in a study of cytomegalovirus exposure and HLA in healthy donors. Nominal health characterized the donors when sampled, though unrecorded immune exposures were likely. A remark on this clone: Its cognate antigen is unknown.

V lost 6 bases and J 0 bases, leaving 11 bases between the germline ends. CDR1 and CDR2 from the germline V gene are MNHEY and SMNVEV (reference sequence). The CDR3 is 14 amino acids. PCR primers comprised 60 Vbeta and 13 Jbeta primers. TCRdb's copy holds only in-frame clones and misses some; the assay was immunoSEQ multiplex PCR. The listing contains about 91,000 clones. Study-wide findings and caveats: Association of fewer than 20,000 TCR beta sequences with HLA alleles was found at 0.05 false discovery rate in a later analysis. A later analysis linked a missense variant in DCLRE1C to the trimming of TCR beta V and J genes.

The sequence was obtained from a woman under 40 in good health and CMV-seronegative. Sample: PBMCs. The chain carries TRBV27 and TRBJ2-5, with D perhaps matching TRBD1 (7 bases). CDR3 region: CASSPGGYQETQYF. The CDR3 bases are TGTGCCAGCAGCCCAGGGGGGTACCAAGAGACCCAGTACTTC.